The 17 T cell receptor beta chains given below trace back to one sample, sequenced in a study of blood T cells in healthy people across ages. A second PCR of 7 to 11 cycles used a sample-barcoded 5' primer and a J-beta primer mix. Using its own MiXCR run on the 5' RACE reads, TCRdb lists one record per CDR3 protein. The sample lists roughly 680,000 distinct CDR3 sequences, around 48% occurring once. The specimen sequenced was blood. The source of these receptors is a woman aged 60 to 75 in good health.

The gene calls are TRBV18 and TRBJ1-2; D perhaps matches TRBD1 (6 bases). V was trimmed by 4 bases and J by 10 bases, leaving 13 bases between them. This CDR3 has 12 residues. The V gene's germline CDR1 is KGHSH and CDR2 LQKENI. CDR3 loop: CASSQGHGVYTF. CDR3 DNA: TGTGCCAGCTCACAGGGACACGGGGTCTACACCTTC.

Only a few counts were recorded for this clonotype. The CDR3 sequence is CASSRHPYEQYF. Written as DNA, the CDR3 is TGTGCCAGCAGCCGCCACCCCTACGAGCAGTACTTC. The V gene is TRBV6-5, the J gene TRBJ2-7; D is unresolved. The CDR3 totals 12 residues. The V end was cut by 6 bases, the J end by 2 bases, with 8 bases between. Germline-derived CDR1 and CDR2 are MNHEY and SVGAGI.

This clonotype came up a few times. This chain links TRBV4-3 with TRBJ2-1; no reliable D call. The CDR3 covers 13 residues. In germline, CDR1 is LGHNA, CDR2 YSLEER. The ends were cut back, 1 base at V and 6 bases at J, with 7 bases in the middle. The CDR3 region is CASSQGRLNEQFF. The CDR3 nucleotides are TGCGCCAGCAGCCAAGGGCGGCTCAATGAGCAGTTCTTC.

This clonotype turned up a few times. The CDR3 DNA reads as TGTGCTTCGCAACAGGGTCGGTTTTCGGAGACCCAGTACTTC. Its protein product is CASQQGRFSETQYF. This rearrangement joins TRBV13 to TRBJ2-5; possible D gene TRBD1, 6 bases. CDR1 and CDR2 (germline): PRHDT, FYEKMQ (reference sequence). There are 14 residues in the CDR3.

The V gene is TRBV7-9, the J gene TRBJ2-1; TRBD2 matches 7 bases. CDR1 is SEHNR and CDR2 is FQNEAQ in the germline V gene (reference sequence). J was trimmed by 4 bases and V by 3 bases; bases with no gene match: 6. The CDR3 spans 15 residues. CDR3 sequence reads: CASSFSAGAYNEQFF. The CDR3 DNA is TGTGCCAGCAGCTTTAGTGCGGGAGCATACAATGAGCAGTTCTTC. The whole variable domain, remainder taken from reference TRBV7-9 and TRBJ2-1, is DTGVSQNPRHKITKRGQNVTFRCDPISEHNRLYWYRQTLGQGPEFLTYFQNEAQLEKSRLLSDRFSAERPKGSFSTLEIQRTEQGDSAMYLCASSFSAGAYNEQFFGPGTRLTVL.

The chain joins TRBV3-1 to TRBJ2-7, with 12 bases aligning to TRBD1. From germline, CDR1 is LGHDT and CDR2 YNNKEL (reference sequence). The CDR3 runs to 15 residues. V gave up 4 bases and J gave up 3 bases; unmatched junction bases: 4. The CDR3 here is CASSRRDRGLYEQYF. DNA of the CDR3: TGTGCCAGCAGCCGACGGGACAGGGGGCTCTACGAGCAGTACTTC.

The rearrangement uses TRBV4-3 and TRBJ1-1; D remains ambiguous. Germline V lookup: CDR1 LGHNA, CDR2 YSLEER. The CDR3 covers 13 residues. V lost 0 bases to trimming and J lost 1 base, with 3 bases between them. CDR3 coding DNA: TGCGCCAGCAGCCAAGATTGGAACACTGAAGCTTTCTTT. It is translated as CASSQDWNTEAFF.

This clonotype was observed a handful of times. V usage is TRBV7-3 and J usage is TRBJ2-7, with D uncertain. Trimming cost V 0 bases and J 6 bases, with 6 bases left between them. The CDR3 runs to 12 residues. CDR1 is SGHTA, CDR2 FQGTGA, per germline. The CDR3 is CASSLTYGEQYF. Written as DNA, the CDR3 is TGTGCCAGCAGCTTAACGTATGGCGAGCAGTACTTC.

The CDR3 region has the DNA TGCGCCAGCAGCCAATTTGTGCGATCGGAGACCCAGTACTTC. This codes for CASSQFVRSETQYF. The J gene is TRBJ2-7, the V gene TRBV4-3; D is uncertain. The DNA end is more similar to TRBJ2-5, so the J call may be wrong. The CDR3 is 14 residues long. Germline values: CDR1 LGHNA, CDR2 YSLEER.

V gene TRBV12-3 or TRBV12-4 combines with J gene TRBJ1-2; maybe TRBD1 (5 bases). This CDR3 spans 15 amino acids. Trimming left V 6 bases short and J 4 bases short, with 18 bases between. The CDR3 bases are TGTGCCAGCAGGCCTGTCGGGCAGGGAAGCTATGGCTACACCTTC. It codes for CASRPVGQGSYGYTF.

This chain links TRBV7-2 with TRBJ2-1, with D perhaps TRBD2 (6 bases). Germline V gene sequence: CDR1 SGHTA, CDR2 FQGNSA. The CDR3 has 15 amino acids. V lost 2 bases and J lost 15, with 23 bases in between. Here the CDR3 reads CASSLRGIAGTGPFF. The CDR3 nucleotides read TGTGCCAGCAGCTTACGAGGCATCGCGGGGACCGGTCCGTTCTTC.

This clonotype was counted ten times or more. The germline gene is not matched at one end of the junction; a read error may be the cause. This chain joins TRBV7-2 and TRBJ2-5, with TRBD2 matching over 11 bases. The germline V gene encodes CDR1 SGHTA and CDR2 FQGNSA. This CDR3 contains 16 residues. The CDR3 bases are TGCGCCAGCAGCTTGGCGGTAGCGGGAGGGCAAGAGACCCAGTACTTC. Translating gives CASSLAVAGGQETQYF.

This clonotype was seen a single time. The chain employs TRBV6-6 and TRBJ2-3, with TRBD2 identical over 7 bases. Trimming cost V 0 bases and J 4 bases; bases outside gene matches: 7. Germline V gene data show CDR1 as MNHNY and CDR2 as SVGAGI (reference sequence). The CDR3 runs to 16 residues. The CDR3 reads CASSYSGGSTPDTQYF. For the CDR3, the DNA is TGTGCCAGCAGTTACTCAGGCGGGAGTACCCCAGATACGCAGTATTTT.

The V and J genes are TRBV4-2 and TRBJ2-1; TRBD2 matches at 9 bases. The CDR3 is 17 amino acids. V was clipped by 0 bases and J by 5 bases; unmatched bases: 8. From germline, CDR1 is LGHNA and CDR2 YNFKEQ. CDR3 protein: CASSQDASSGTHNEQFF. DNA for the CDR3: TGTGCCAGCAGCCAAGATGCATCTAGCGGGACCCACAATGAGCAGTTCTTC.

The rearrangement joins TRBV29-1 to TRBJ1-5, with D unresolved. The CDR3 has 13 residues. The V end lost 0 bases, the J end lost 1 base, and 4 bases lay between the germline ends. Germline-derived CDR1 and CDR2 are SQVTM and ANQGSEA. The CDR3 reads CSVEERSNQPQHF. Here the CDR3 DNA reads TGCAGCGTTGAAGAACGGAGCAATCAGCCCCAGCATTTT. Drawing the rest from reference TRBV29-1 and TRBJ1-5, the complete variable domain is SAVISQKPSRDICQRGTSLTIQCQVDSQVTMMFWYRQQPGQSLTLIATANQGSEATYESGFVIDKFPISRPNLTFSTLTVSNMSPEDSSIYLCSVEERSNQPQHFGDGTRLSIL.

This clonotype came up a few times. The V and J genes are TRBV12-3 or TRBV12-4 and TRBJ2-1; D perhaps matches TRBD2 (5 bases). CDR3 length: 11 residues. The ends were cut back, 10 bases at V and 5 bases at J, with 9 bases in the middle. For the CDR3, the DNA is TGTGCCACCTTACTAGACAATGAGCAGTTCTTC. The encoded protein is CATLLDNEQFF.

The V call is TRBV12-3 or TRBV12-4, the J call TRBJ2-4, with D perhaps TRBD1 (6 bases). The CDR3 loop spans 15 amino acids. V was clipped by 6 bases and J by 8 bases, with 20 bases between them. For the CDR3, the DNA is TGTGCCAGCAGAAGGACAGTTAAGGCGTCGGACATTCAGTACTTC. Translated, it gives CASRRTVKASDIQYF.